This T cell receptor (beta chain) derives from a study of blood T cell repertoires in COVID-19 (TCRdb year 2020). In terms of the full investigation: Collaborator samples came from the United States, Italy and Spain and covered acute and convalescent phases of COVID-19. Samples were obtained from the ongoing ImmuneRACE study (first 160 participants) and from roughly 1,300 subjects provided by 6 global collaborators. Where available, HLA class I and class II types were obtained from metadata supplied by the sample provider rather than from assay-based typing. The prospective study material was composed of cDNA or gDNA derived from T cells, B-cell-depleted T cells, or PBMCs. The repertoires were released in a freely available public database intended as a resource for research on the immune response to SARS-CoV-2. Nearly every sample came with metadata listing a de-identified subject ID, COVID-19 status, age in years and sex. Subjects who had been exposed to COVID-19, were actively infected with it, or had recovered from it provided the deeply sampled blood TCRbeta repertoires that made up the dataset.

Details on this clone: The antigen it recognizes is unknown. No much larger clone is present one base from it, and per-base qualities are unavailable.

Relative to germline, V is missing 4 bases and J is missing 7 bases, with 9 bases of the junction outside any gene match. Including cysteine and phenylalanine, the CDR3 has 15 amino acids. Here the CDR3 DNA is all that survives: 45 bases in frame from base 1. CDR1 and CDR2 were assigned from the germline V gene (reference sequence) as SGHNT and YYREEE. Study-wide findings and limitations: Clinical and demographic metadata were provided uncurated, with the amount varying by source and participant.

The immunoSEQ Assay, a bias-controlled multiplex PCR, was used to amplify TCRbeta CDR3 regions from genomic DNA. The published analysis was carried out like this. The number of nucleated cells in each sample was estimated from the amplification of reference gene primers within the assay. To quantify the absolute abundance of each unique TCRbeta CDR3 rearrangement, sequence reads were collapsed and filtered. For each sample, productive Simpson clonality was calculated as the square root of Simpson's diversity index across productive rearrangements. TCRdb took over this immuneACCESS table, retaining in-frame rearrangements with V and J assigned. Such tables are incomplete; in checked studies, under half of the missing clones stem from an unresolved V gene, and the remainder is unexplained. Clone size and V and J calls were adopted from that table, with D and trimming inferred from the DNA. The sample records around 500,000 clones, roughly nine tenths of which are singletons. The ten biggest clones cover 8.3% of the sample.

Participants in the prospective study were aged roughly 18 to 89 years, lived in under 30 United States geographic areas, and enrolled through a virtual design. In the prospective study, participants were assigned to cohorts based on the clinical history participants reported in a screening survey and a study questionnaire. Recovered participants in ImmuneRACE Cohort 3 were defined by two consecutive negative NP/OP PCR tests, clearance by a healthcare professional, or resolution of symptoms. In the prospective study, whole blood, serum and a nasopharyngeal or oropharyngeal swab were collected from each participant by mobile phlebotomists. Additional blood draws and questionnaires over an approximately two-month period could optionally be provided by prospective study participants. Blood samples from the prospective study were shipped frozen or at room temperature prior to DNA extraction.

The sequence derives from a woman aged 55-69 years who had recovered from COVID-19. The chain employs TRBV5-4 and TRBJ1-4; 8 nucleotides in the junction match TRBD1. The source material was PBMCs or T cells enriched from blood (not recorded which). The CDR3 region has the sequence CASSDGQGRTEKLFF. The nucleotide sequence reads TGTGCCAGCAGCGACGGACAGGGCAGGACTGAAAAACTGTTTTTT.